The 13 T cell receptor beta chains below come from one sample, sequenced in a study of blood T cell repertoires in COVID-19. TCRdb's table, derived via immunoSEQ multiplex PCR, lists solely in-frame clones and lacks some. The sample includes about 240,000 clones, around 90% of them seen just once. The sequenced sample was peripheral blood. The receptor source for this set is a man aged 25-40 years with COVID-19, enrolled during active disease.

V is TRBV15 and J is TRBJ1-1, with D tentatively TRBD1 (5 bases). The CDR3 is 13 residues long. V shed 0 bases and J shed 8 bases, with 10 bases lying between them. Germline assignment: CDR1 LNHNV and CDR2 YYDKDF (reference sequence). The CDR3: CATSRDRAGEAFF. In DNA, the CDR3 is TGTGCCACCAGCAGAGATAGGGCAGGGGAAGCTTTCTTT.

The chain combines TRBV25-1 with TRBJ1-3, with D tentatively TRBD1 (6 bases). The CDR3 runs 14 residues. Per the germline V gene, CDR1 is MGHDK and CDR2 is SYGVNS. V was shortened by 3 bases and J by 7 bases, with 13 bases between the two germline ends. DNA for the CDR3: TGTGCCAGCAGTGATAATGAGAGGGGGAACACCATATATTTT. This gives the protein CASSDNERGNTIYF.

The gene calls are TRBV3-1 (or the pseudogene TRBV3-2) and TRBJ1-1; the D gene is possibly TRBD1 (6 bases). V dropped 0 bases and J dropped 5 bases, with 7 bases sitting between them. Germline assignment: CDR1 LGHDT and CDR2 YNNKEL (reference sequence). The CDR3 contains 13 residues. Here the CDR3 reads CASSQDQGTEAFF. The CDR3 DNA is TGTGCCAGCAGCCAAGACCAGGGGACTGAAGCTTTCTTT.

V and J are TRBV19 and TRBJ2-2; the match to TRBD1 covers 10 bases. The germline CDR1 and CDR2 sequences are LNHDA and SQIVND (reference sequence). This CDR3 comprises 15 residues. With V trimmed by 4 bases and J by 5 bases, 4 bases remained unmatched. CDR3 nucleotide sequence: TGTGCCAGTAGTACGACAGGGGGCGCGACCGGGGAGCTGTTTTTT. It codes for CASSTTGGATGELFF.

This clone has only a few counts. The chain is built from TRBV6-5 and TRBJ2-2; 7 bases agree with TRBD1. The J segment lost 1 base and the V segment lost 6 bases, leaving 2 bases of the junction unmatched. Germline V gives CDR1 MNHEY, CDR2 SVGAGI. This CDR3 contains 14 residues. The CDR3 coding sequence is TGTGCCAGCAGGGGGACAGTGAACACCGGGGAGCTGTTTTTT. Translation gives CASRGTVNTGELFF.

This clone was observed once. V and J are TRBV7-6 and TRBJ2-1, with D perhaps TRBD2 (6 bases). Germline loops: CDR1 SGHVS, CDR2 FNYEAQ. The V end was cut by 4 bases, the J end by 6 bases, with 16 bases between. There are 15 residues in the CDR3. The CDR3 coding sequence is TGTGCCAGCAGCTCCCCGCGCTTGGGGGGCAATGAGCAGTTCTTC. Residues: CASSSPRLGGNEQFF. The full variable domain, with the rest looked up from reference TRBV7-6 and TRBJ2-1, is GAGVSQSPRYKVTKRGQDVALRCDPISGHVSLYWYRQALGQGPEFLTYFNYEAQQDKSGLPNDRFSAERPEGSISTLTIQRTEQRDSAMYRCASSSPRLGGNEQFFGPGTRLTVL.

V is TRBV24-1 and J is TRBJ2-3; D gene uncertain. Trimming removed 4 bases from V and 2 bases from J, with 6 bases in between. CDR3 length: 13 residues. Germline V gene sequence: CDR1 KGHDR, CDR2 SFDVKD. The CDR3 DNA reads TGTGCCACCAGTGACGAGAACACAGATACGCAGTATTTT. Protein sequence: CATSDENTDTQYF.

The chain links TRBV2 to TRBJ1-6; D is unresolved. The CDR3 contains 14 residues. Germline CDR1 and CDR2: SNHLY and FYNNEI. Trimming took off 8 bases at V and 8 bases at J, with 16 bases between the two ends. CDR3 sequence reads: CASGSRIKDSPLHF. For the CDR3, the DNA is TGTGCCAGCGGGTCCAGGATAAAGGATTCACCCCTCCACTTT.

CDR3 sequence: CASSQLTGGGYGYTF. CDR3 DNA sequence: TGTGCCAGCAGCCAACTGACAGGGGGTGGCTATGGCTACACCTTC. This sequence joins TRBV3-1 (or the pseudogene TRBV3-2) and TRBJ1-2; 9 bases are a match to TRBD1. V lost 2 bases, J lost 4 bases, and 5 bases stayed unmatched. CDR1 and CDR2 (germline): LGHDT, YNNKEL (reference sequence). The CDR3 is made up of 15 amino acids.

The chain carries TRBV5-4 and TRBJ2-7; 8 nucleotides agree with TRBD1. The V segment lost 4 bases and the J segment 3 bases; nucleotides outside the gene matches: 9. CDR3 size: 15 residues. Germline lookup yields CDR1 SGHNT and CDR2 YYREEE (reference sequence). CDR3 coding DNA: TGTGCCAGCAGCCGAATGGGACAGGCCCACTACGAGCAGTACTTC. It yields the protein CASSRMGQAHYEQYF.

The chain recombines TRBV2 with TRBJ1-6; maybe TRBD1 (5 bases). CDR1 is SNHLY, CDR2 FYNNEI, per germline. The CDR3 totals 11 residues. The V end was cut by 5 bases, the J end by 17 bases, with 13 bases between. This CDR3 is CASSRQSKVHF. The CDR3 DNA reads TGTGCCAGCAGTCGACAGTCTAAGGTCCACTTT. The complete variable domain, with remaining parts taken from reference TRBV2 and TRBJ1-6, reads EPEVTQTPSHQVTQMGQEVILRCVPISNHLYFYWYRQILGQKVEFLVSFYNNEISEKSEIFDDQFSVERPDGSNFTLKIRSTKLEDSAMYFCASSRQSKVHFGNGTRLTVT.

The chain combines TRBV6-1 with TRBJ1-5; D is unclear. This CDR3 region has 17 residues. Trimming removed 1 base from V and 2 bases from J, with 15 bases in between. Germline CDR1 is MNHNS and CDR2 is SASEGT. The CDR3 region has the DNA TGTGCCAGCAGTGAAGAAGACACCGAAGTAGGCAATCAGCCCCAGCATTTT. This translates into CASSEEDTEVGNQPQHF.

This rearrangement joins TRBV19 to TRBJ2-1, with a tentative D call TRBD2 (5 bases). The CDR3 totals 17 residues. Trimming left V 5 bases short and J 0 bases short, with 17 bases between. The V gene's germline CDR1 is LNHDA and CDR2 SQIVND (reference sequence). CDR3 DNA sequence: TGTGCCAGTAGTTCGGGCCCGGGAAGGAGCTCCTACAATGAGCAGTTCTTC. Its translation is CASSSGPGRSSYNEQFF.